This entry features one T cell receptor beta chain sequence. What it binds is not known. Germline CDR1 LGHNA, CDR2 YNFKEQ. The CDR3 extends over 13 amino acids. This entry comes from a study of CXCR3-negative and CXCR3-positive naive CD8 T cells. Study-level findings and limits: Comparison of naive cells showed more hydrophobic TRB CDR3s in CXCR3-positive than in CXCR3-negative naive cells. Whereas memory cells differed, naive CXCR3-negative and CXCR3-positive cells shared similar TRBV-TRBJ usage. PBMCs showed partially decreased CXCR3 expression after cryopreservation, and most assays used fresh PBMCs. Similarly elevated diversity marked both naive subsets, with memory CD8+ cells showing far lower diversity.

The TRB libraries of cDNA were built by UMI-labeled 5' RACE. TCRdb reprocessed the 5' RACE reads; each CDR3 protein has one entry and no DNA is given. The table lists around 84,000 distinct CDR3 sequences. The TCR originated in a human donor in good health. Some clones in this sample may be carry-over from other donors' samples. The chain is built from TRBV4-2 and TRBJ1-2. The specimen was naive CXCR3+ CD8+ T cells from blood. The subset here: CD45RO-CCR7+CD27+CD95- naive CD8+ T cells expressing CXCR3 (TNR3+). This chain's CDR3 is CASSQERIYGYTF.